What follows describes a single TCR beta chain. CDR1 and CDR2 (germline): SGHTS, YDEGEE. Trimming at V came to 6 bases and at J to 1 base, leaving 9 bases not matched to a gene. The CDR3 has 15 residues. Method: immunoSEQ multiplex PCR; TCRdb's copy keeps in-frame clones and lacks some. The sample consists of around 110,000 clones, 90% of them appearing once. These data are taken from a study of blood T cell repertoires in COVID-19. The source is a human donor with active COVID-19. The donor label of this sample is uncertain. Sequencing was performed on peripheral blood. The rearrangement uses TRBV5-8 and TRBJ2-5; TRBD2 matches 7 bases. CDR3 nucleotides: TGTGCCAGCAATCCGGGACGGGGGGTCCAAGAGACCCAGTACTTC. Translated, it gives CASNPGRGVQETQYF.